This TCR beta chain was identified in a study of cytomegalovirus exposure and HLA in healthy donors (TCRdb year 2017). With regard to the full study: According to a later analysis, the approximately 120 validation repertoires were produced on the same platform as the 700 or so repertoires of the first cohort. The study aimed to test whether signatures of past pathogen exposure could be identified by cataloging public T cell receptors. A separate validation cohort of over 95 different subjects was used in addition to the approximately 700-subject first cohort. To predict cytomegalovirus infection status, the study combined high-throughput TCR immunosequencing, statistical association of individual TCRs with disease status, and machine learning.

With respect to this clone: Its binding antigen is unknown. No qualities accompany the bases; no much larger clone lies one base away.

Separate from the approximately 730-subject first cohort, the validation cohort of 120 subjects was the group to which the donors belonged. The library was generated by the immunoSEQ multiplex PCR assay. On the study's bioinformatics: A statistical classification framework was built for diagnosing cytomegalovirus status from the catalog of TCR beta chain sequences. Sourced from immuneACCESS, this table was stored by TCRdb with only in-frame sequences that have V and J called. A share of the clones is absent; for the studies checked, an unresolved V gene accounts for under half, and the remainder has no known explanation. The V and J calls and clone size are taken from that table; D and trimming were inferred from the DNA. This sample comprises roughly 120,000 clones, around 89% of them detected only once. Under 6.5% of the sample lies in the top ten. The CDR3 spans 14 residues, from the cysteine through the phenylalanine. CDR3 DNA only is kept here, 42 bases in frame from base 1. CDR1 and CDR2 (SGHNT, YYREEE) derive from the germline V gene (reference sequence). V is clipped by 1 base and J by 9 bases, and the sequence between their germline boundaries is 14 bases long.

Summary of the overall study and its limitations: According to the authors, the approach could potentially be generalized to other disease states and immunological phenotypes. The classifier was reported to diagnose cytomegalovirus status with high specificity and sensitivity in both the original and validation cohorts. In a later analysis, TCRs clustered in the first cohort were found to also tend to co-occur in the roughly 120 validation repertoires, with 90% to 95% of cluster scores above 0. The study listed approximately 160 TCR beta chains as associated with cytomegalovirus. A later analysis lacked HLA typing for the validation cohort, so it scored co-occurrence in that cohort across all 110 or so repertoires. Three of the identified cytomegalovirus-associated TCR beta chains were confirmed in vitro to be specific for cytomegalovirus antigens. While some public TCRs were present in many individuals, most TCR sequences turned up only very rarely across donors.

The clonotype comes from a woman between 18 and 30 years old in good health and CMV-seropositive. The source material was PBMCs. This receptor chain uses TRBV5-4 and TRBJ2-1, and perhaps TRBD1 as D gene, on 6 matching bases. For the CDR3, the sequence is CASSLTGQNPEQFF. The DNA is TGTGCCAGCAGCTTGACGGGACAAAACCCTGAGCAGTTCTTC.